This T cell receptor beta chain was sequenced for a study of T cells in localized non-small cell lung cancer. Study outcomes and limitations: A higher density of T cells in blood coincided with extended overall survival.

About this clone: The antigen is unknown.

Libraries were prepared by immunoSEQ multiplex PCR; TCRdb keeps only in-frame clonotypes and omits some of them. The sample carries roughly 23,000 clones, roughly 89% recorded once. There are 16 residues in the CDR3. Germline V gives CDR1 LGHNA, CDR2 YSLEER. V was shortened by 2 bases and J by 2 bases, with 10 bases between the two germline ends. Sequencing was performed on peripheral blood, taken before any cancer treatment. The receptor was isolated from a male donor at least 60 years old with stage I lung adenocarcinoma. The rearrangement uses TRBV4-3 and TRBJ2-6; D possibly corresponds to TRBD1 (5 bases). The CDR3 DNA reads TGCGCCAGCAGCCAACCGACAGCTCCTGGGGCCAACGTCCTGACTTTC. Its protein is CASSQPTAPGANVLTF.